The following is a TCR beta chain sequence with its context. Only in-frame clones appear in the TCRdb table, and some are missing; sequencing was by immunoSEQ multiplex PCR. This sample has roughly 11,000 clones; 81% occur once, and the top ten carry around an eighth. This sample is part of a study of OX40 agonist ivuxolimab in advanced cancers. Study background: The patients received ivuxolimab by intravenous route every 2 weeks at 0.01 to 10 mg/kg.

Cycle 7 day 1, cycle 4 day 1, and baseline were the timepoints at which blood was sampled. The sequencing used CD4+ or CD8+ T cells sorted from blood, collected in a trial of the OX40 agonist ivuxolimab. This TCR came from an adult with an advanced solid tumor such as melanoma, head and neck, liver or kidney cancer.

As DNA, the CDR3 is TGTGCCAGCAGCTTAGGGGGGTCAGAGTACGAGCAGTACTTC. Translating it yields CASSLGGSEYEQYF. This sequence joins TRBV5-6 and TRBJ2-7; D might be TRBD1 or TRBD2, each matching 6 bases. Germline assignment: CDR1 SGHDT and CDR2 YYEEEE. V gave up 2 bases and J gave up 4 bases, with 13 bases separating them. This CDR3 is built from 14 residues.